Following are 28 T cell receptor beta chains from one sample sequenced in a study of identical twins. MiXCR, applied by TCRdb to the 5' RACE reads, yields one record per CDR3 protein. Of roughly 240,000 distinct CDR3 sequences detected, approximately 7.3% appear once; the ten largest clones hold 5.4%. In addition, the sample was reused for a study of yellow fever vaccine responses in identical twins.

What was sequenced was CD8+ T cells sorted from blood. The receptors here all came from a woman aged 18 to 35 in good health.

The CDR3: CASSEVGGRANEKLFF. DNA for the CDR3: TGTGCCAGCAGTGAAGTCGGGGGGCGAGCTAATGAAAAACTGTTTTTT. The chain links TRBV25-1 to TRBJ1-4, with D possibly being TRBD1 (6 bases). This CDR3 spans 16 amino acids. CDR1 and CDR2 (germline): MGHDK, SYGVNS. Between the trimmed V and J ends, which lost 2 bases and 3 bases, there was a span of 13 bases.

The sample holds a few counts of this clonotype. The chain recombines TRBV14 with TRBJ2-3; D remains unclear. There are 15 residues in the CDR3. Trimming removed 0 bases at V and 4 bases at J, with 11 bases between. Germline lookup yields CDR1 SGHDN and CDR2 FVKESK. CDR3 amino acids: CASSQDRSLADTQYF. The CDR3 DNA sequence: TGTGCCAGCAGCCAAGATCGATCGTTGGCAGATACGCAGTATTTT.

This clonotype appeared many times. This chain joins TRBV5-1 and TRBJ1-2; D is unclear. V was pared by 4 bases and J by 5 bases, with 12 bases between. This CDR3 comprises 13 residues. Germline V gives CDR1 SGHRS, CDR2 YFSETQ. This chain's CDR3 is CASSLAVHYGYTF. CDR3 in DNA: TGCGCCAGCAGCCTCGCCGTGCATTATGGCTACACCTTC.

Only a few counts were recorded for this clonotype. The chain joins TRBV27 to TRBJ2-7; maybe TRBD1 (5 bases). CDR3 length: 13 amino acids. Per germline, CDR1 MNHEY and CDR2 SMNVEV (reference sequence). Trimming removed 6 bases at V and 3 bases at J, with 12 bases between. CDR3 residues: CASRPTANYEQYV. In DNA form, the CDR3 reads TGTGCCAGCAGACCGACAGCTAACTACGAGCAGTACGTC.

This clonotype has a count of ten or more. The chain carries TRBV2 and TRBJ2-3, with TRBD2 matching over 10 bases. The V and J ends lost 6 bases and 2 bases, in that order; junction bases with no gene match: 5. The CDR3 is 15 residues long. Germline-derived CDR1 and CDR2 are SNHLY and FYNNEI. The CDR3 nucleotides read TGTGCCAGCAGGCGCGGGACTAGCGTCACAGATACGCAGTATTTT. Amino acids: CASRRGTSVTDTQYF.

The V gene is TRBV9, the J gene TRBJ2-1, with D tentatively TRBD2 (6 bases). The ends were cut back, 3 bases at V and 9 bases at J, with 10 bases in the middle. Germline V lookup: CDR1 SGDLS, CDR2 YYNGEE. The length of the CDR3 is 12 residues. The CDR3 nucleotides are TGTGCCAGCAGCGGCGGGGCGTCTGAGCAGTTCTTC. It codes for CASSGGASEQFF.

This clonotype was detected many times. The chain has TRBV10-2 and TRBJ2-2; 8 nucleotides line up with TRBD2. The length of the CDR3 is 15 residues. Germline V lookup: CDR1 WSHSY, CDR2 SAAADI. With V trimmed by 4 bases and J by 4 bases, 5 bases remained unmatched. The CDR3 spells CASSAPGGGTGELFF. In DNA form, the CDR3 reads TGCGCCAGCAGTGCCCCCGGGGGGGGCACCGGGGAGCTGTTTTTT.

The V gene is TRBV6-5, the J gene TRBJ1-4, with 9 bases that match TRBD1. Germline CDR1 is MNHEY and CDR2 is SVGAGI. The CDR3 spans 15 residues. Unmatched junction bases numbered 13, after V lost 4 bases and J lost 13 bases. CDR3 in amino acids: CASSSSTDRGRRLFF. The DNA for the CDR3 is TGTGCCAGCAGTTCCTCGACGGACAGGGGCAGGCGACTGTTTTTT.

The gene calls are TRBV4-1 and TRBJ1-1; possible D gene TRBD1, 5 bases. The CDR3 consists of 14 residues. Germline V CDR1 and CDR2: MGHRA, YSYEKL. Trimming took off 0 bases at V and 11 bases at J, with 16 bases between the two ends. CDR3 residues: CASSQDGTAEGAFF. CDR3 nucleotide sequence: TGCGCCAGCAGCCAAGATGGGACGGCGGAGGGGGCTTTCTTT.

The chain recombines TRBV7-9 with TRBJ1-3; D not resolved. Germline-derived CDR1 and CDR2 are SEHNR and FQNEAQ (reference sequence). This CDR3 has 14 amino acids. V was cut by 5 bases and J by 0 bases, with 8 bases left in between. CDR3 DNA sequence: TGTGCCAGCAGCCCTCCCGACTCTGGAAACACCATATATTTT. Translating it yields CASSPPDSGNTIYF.

This chain links TRBV7-9 with TRBJ2-4, with 7 bases matching TRBD1. The CDR3 extends over 14 amino acids. CDR1 and CDR2 (germline): SEHNR, FQNEAQ (reference sequence). The ends lost 5 bases at V and 7 bases at J; junction bases unmatched: 8. For the CDR3, the DNA is TGTGCCAGCAGCGGGGACGTACAGGGGAACATTCAGTACTTC. Encoded protein: CASSGDVQGNIQYF. Combining the CDR3 with reference TRBV7-9 and TRBJ2-4 gives the whole variable domain DTGVSQNPRHKITKRGQNVTFRCDPISEHNRLYWYRQTLGQGPEFLTYFQNEAQLEKSRLLSDRFSAERPKGSFSTLEIQRTEQGDSAMYLCASSGDVQGNIQYFGAGTRLSVL.

This clonotype has a handful of counts. This chain connects TRBV15 to TRBJ2-5; D unclear. From germline, CDR1 is LNHNV and CDR2 YYDKDF (reference sequence). The CDR3 length is 13 residues. The V end was cut by 5 bases, the J end by 3 bases, with 10 bases between. CDR3 amino acids: CATSPPAEETQYF. The DNA for the CDR3 is TGTGCCACCAGCCCACCGGCTGAAGAGACCCAGTACTTC.

At least ten counts were recorded for this clonotype. V is TRBV4-1 and J is TRBJ2-7; tentatively, D is TRBD1 or TRBD2 (6 bases each). V was clipped by 1 base and J by 5 bases, with 12 bases between them. From germline, CDR1 is MGHRA and CDR2 YSYEKL. The CDR3 is made up of 14 amino acids. The CDR3 coding sequence is TGCGCCAGCAGCCAAGGACCGGGGGCGAACGAGCAGTACTTC. Its translation: CASSQGPGANEQYF.

A few counts support this clonotype. This rearrangement joins TRBV28 to TRBJ2-3; D possibly matches TRBD1 or TRBD2 (5 bases each). Germline values: CDR1 MDHEN, CDR2 SYDVKM. The CDR3 is 16 amino acids. V was cut by 6 bases and J by 3 bases, with 19 bases left in between. The CDR3 loop is CASRPLLGDLTDTQYF. CDR3 nucleotides: TGTGCCAGCAGACCTTTGCTAGGGGACCTTACAGATACGCAGTATTTT.

V and J are TRBV28 and TRBJ2-5; tentatively, D is TRBD2 (6 bases). Between the trimmed V and J ends, which lost 6 bases and 5 bases, there was a span of 13 bases. Germline V lookup: CDR1 MDHEN, CDR2 SYDVKM. The CDR3 spans 13 residues. CDR3: CASRGGGSETQYF. The CDR3 DNA sequence: TGTGCCAGCAGGGGGGGAGGAAGTGAGACCCAGTACTTC. Full variable domain (outside the CDR3, taken from reference TRBV28 and TRBJ2-5): DVKVTQSSRYLVKRTGEKVFLECVQDMDHENMFWYRQDPGLGLRLIYFSYDVKMKEKGDIPEGYSVSREKKERFSLILESASTNQTSMYLCASRGGGSETQYFGPGTRLLVL.

This clonotype was seen many times. This chain links TRBV6-6 with TRBJ2-7, with 7 bases identical to TRBD1. The J segment lost 4 bases and the V segment lost 10 bases, leaving 7 bases of the junction unmatched. The CDR3 is 12 residues long. Germline values: CDR1 MNHNY, CDR2 SVGAGI (reference sequence). The CDR3 here is CATWDSNYEQYF. For the CDR3, the DNA is TGTGCCACTTGGGACAGCAATTACGAGCAGTACTTC.

This clonotype showed up many times. The rearrangement joins TRBV15 to TRBJ2-3, with TRBD2 matching over 8 bases. Unmatched junction bases numbered 7, after V lost 0 bases and J lost 2 bases. The germline V gene has CDR1 LNHNV and CDR2 YYDKDF (reference sequence). The CDR3 is 17 amino acids. CDR3 nucleotides: TGTGCCACCAGCAGAGAGTCAAGCGGGGGTCCCACAGATACGCAGTATTTT. As protein: CATSRESSGGPTDTQYF.

The table lists this clonotype with many counts. This chain connects TRBV6-5 to TRBJ2-2; 10 positions agree with TRBD2. V gave up 2 bases and J gave up 7 bases; unmatched junction bases: 4. The CDR3 consists of 15 residues. Germline CDR1 MNHEY, CDR2 SVGAGI. In DNA form, the CDR3 reads TGTGCCAGCAGTTACCGGACTAGCGGTGGCGGGGAGCTGTTTTTT. Amino acid sequence: CASSYRTSGGGELFF.

This clonotype was seen many times. The chain carries TRBV28 and TRBJ2-7; 7 nucleotides match TRBD2. The V gene end was trimmed by 7 bases and the J gene end by 2 bases; junction bases not matched to a gene: 8. The CDR3 runs to 14 residues. CDR1 and CDR2 (germline): MDHEN, SYDVKM. The CDR3 DNA reads as TGTGCCAGCAACCCTAGCGGCAGGGCCTACGAGCAGTACTTC. This gives the protein CASNPSGRAYEQYF. The whole variable domain, remainder taken from reference TRBV28 and TRBJ2-7, is DVKVTQSSRYLVKRTGEKVFLECVQDMDHENMFWYRQDPGLGLRLIYFSYDVKMKEKGDIPEGYSVSREKKERFSLILESASTNQTSMYLCASNPSGRAYEQYFGPGTRLTVT.

The V call is TRBV7-9, the J call TRBJ1-6, with D unresolved. The length of the CDR3 is 14 residues. Germline V gives CDR1 SEHNR, CDR2 FQNEAQ (reference sequence). The germline V and J ends were trimmed by 1 base and 8 bases, with 9 bases remaining between them. The CDR3 spells CASSLGPGDSPLHF. The DNA of the CDR3 is TGTGCCAGCAGCTTAGGCCCGGGAGATTCACCCCTCCACTTT.

The chain links TRBV20-1 to TRBJ2-1; the D gene is possibly TRBD2 (5 bases). Trimming stripped 7 bases from V and 3 bases from J, with 7 bases between. The CDR3 sequence is 11 residues long. CDR1 is DFQATT, CDR2 SNEGSKA, per germline (reference sequence). DNA of the CDR3: TGCAGTGTCGGGGACTACAATGAGCAGTTCTTC. This translates into CSVGDYNEQFF.

This clonotype was seen at least ten times. This chain joins TRBV5-1 and TRBJ2-1; D call uncertain. Germline V CDR1 and CDR2: SGHRS, YFSETQ. This CDR3 is 14 amino acids long. Trimming took off 5 bases at V and 0 bases at J, with 9 bases between the two ends. The CDR3 region is CASSLYNSYNEQFF. The CDR3 nucleotides read TGCGCCAGCAGTCTGTACAACTCCTACAATGAGCAGTTCTTC.

This clonotype was picked up many times. The chain uses TRBV4-1 and TRBJ2-1; 13 positions match TRBD2. The germline CDR1 and CDR2 sequences are MGHRA and YSYEKL. V shed 4 bases and J 5 bases; nucleotides not matched to a gene: 11. The CDR3 length is 18 residues. CDR3 sequence (DNA): TGCGCCAGCAGCCCGGGACTAGCGGGGATTACCCTAAACAATGAGCAGTTCTTC. As protein: CASSPGLAGITLNNEQFF.

This clonotype was picked up many times. The chain carries TRBV28 and TRBJ2-7; the D is unclear. CDR1 MDHEN and CDR2 SYDVKM come from the germline V gene. The CDR3 is 16 amino acids. V lost 6 bases to trimming and J lost 4 bases, with 22 bases between them. CDR3 region: CASSFNPTIGEYEQYF. CDR3 coding DNA: TGTGCCAGCAGCTTCAACCCAACGATTGGAGAATACGAGCAGTACTTC.

This clonotype has more than one count but fewer than ten. V gene TRBV24-1 combines with J gene TRBJ2-3; tentative D call: TRBD1 (6 bases). The CDR3 totals 13 residues. Germline loops: CDR1 KGHDR, CDR2 SFDVKD. Trimming pared 6 bases from V and 2 bases from J, leaving 8 bases between. The CDR3 loop is CATSRTDTDTQYF. As DNA, the CDR3 is TGTGCCACCAGTCGGACAGACACAGATACGCAGTATTTT.

The chain links TRBV2 to TRBJ2-6, with 7 bases matching TRBD2. J was trimmed by 2 bases and V by 3 bases; bases with no gene match: 13. Per the germline V gene, CDR1 is SNHLY and CDR2 is FYNNEI. CDR3 length equals 19 residues. In DNA, the CDR3 is TGTGCCAGCAGTGATTCTTTAACGGGGGAGGGGCCTGGGGCCAACGTCCTGACTTTC. Protein: CASSDSLTGEGPGANVLTF.

This clonotype showed up just a few times. This chain joins TRBV5-4 and TRBJ1-2, with a possible D match to TRBD1 (5 bases). Germline assignment: CDR1 SGHNT and CDR2 YYREEE (reference sequence). CDR3 length equals 17 residues. The V and J ends lost 4 bases and 4 bases respectively, with 23 bases between them. The CDR3 loop is CASSEGTATRGGYGYTF. CDR3 nucleotide sequence: TGTGCCAGCAGCGAAGGGACGGCAACAAGGGGTGGCTATGGCTACACCTTC.

The sample holds a few counts of this clonotype. The DNA of the CDR3 is TGTGCCAGCAGTTCCAACCGGGACAGGGGGATTCGGCATTATGGCTACACCTTC. This encodes CASSSNRDRGIRHYGYTF. This chain uses TRBV27 with TRBJ1-2; TRBD1 aligns across 11 bases. CDR3 length equals 18 residues. The germline CDR1 and CDR2 sequences are MNHEY and SMNVEV (reference sequence). The V and J ends lost 4 bases and 5 bases, in that order; junction bases with no gene match: 15.